This T cell receptor beta chain was sequenced for a study of human T cells and chemical hapten exposure. The table lists this clonotype with many counts. The library labeled individual cDNA molecules by adding unique molecular identifiers to them. TCRdb analysed the RACE reads with MiXCR anew, one entry per CDR3 protein. The table has 95,000 to 150,000 distinct CDR3 sequences, roughly 13% seen once. Time point defined: patch test 1, 2 weeks after DPC sensitization. Treatment indicated: therapeutic diphenylcyclopropenone sensitization with weekly scalp DPC. Total RNA was isolated from whole blood that had not been fractionated. The clonotype comes from a man aged 18-30 years with alopecia areata. Some clones in this sample may be carry-over from other donors' samples. Here the sequenced sample was whole blood, taken in connection with sensitization to the hapten diphenylcyclopropenone (DPC).

For the CDR3, the DNA is TGTGCCAGCAGCGGACCCCAGGGGCAGGGAGATACGCAGTATTTT. It is translated as CASSGPQGQGDTQYF. The chain recombines TRBV7-9 with TRBJ2-3, with D maybe TRBD1 (6 bases). Germline CDR1 SEHNR, CDR2 FQNEAQ (reference sequence). The CDR3 is 15 amino acids. Trimming stripped 5 bases from V and 5 bases from J, with 17 bases between. The variable domain in full, with the rest retrieved from reference TRBV7-9 and TRBJ2-3, is DTGVSQNPRHKITKRGQNVTFRCDPISEHNRLYWYRQTLGQGPEFLTYFQNEAQLEKSRLLSDRFSAERPKGSFSTLEIQRTEQGDSAMYLCASSGPQGQGDTQYFGPGTRLTVL.